A single sample gave rise to the 27 T cell receptor beta chains below, sequenced in a study of CDR3 diversity in severe acne. One entry per CDR3 protein, called by TCRdb with MiXCR from the PCR reads. The sample includes over 85,000 distinct CDR3 sequences, approximately 47% seen only once; the top ten take around 12%. Sequenced: blood. These receptors were obtained from a male donor with acne.

The rearrangement links TRBV25-1 to TRBJ1-3; TRBD1 matches at 7 bases. V was pared by 6 bases and J by 0 bases, with 2 bases of the junction left unmatched. The CDR3 totals 14 residues. Germline CDR1 reads MGHDK; CDR2 reads SYGVNS. CDR3 protein: CASSDRDSGNTIYF. CDR3 bases: TGTGCCAGCAGCGACAGGGACTCTGGAAACACCATATATTTT.

This clonotype was recorded many times. The chain couples TRBV28 to TRBJ2-5; TRBD1 might be the D (6 bases). CDR3 length: 18 amino acids. Germline V lookup: CDR1 MDHEN, CDR2 SYDVKM. V lost 4 bases to trimming and J lost 4 bases, with 25 bases between them. The CDR3: CASSSAPRGVDSLETQYF. In nucleotides, the CDR3 is TGTGCCAGCAGTTCCGCCCCCAGGGGCGTTGATTCATTAGAGACCCAGTACTTC.

Only a few counts were recorded for this clonotype. The chain carries TRBV7-2 and TRBJ1-5, with 7 bases matching TRBD1. J lost 4 bases, V lost 3 bases, and 3 bases had no gene match. The germline CDR1 and CDR2 sequences are SGHTA and FQGNSA. The CDR3 has 14 amino acids. CDR3 in amino acids: CASSFYRGNQPQHF. CDR3 DNA: TGTGCCAGCAGCTTCTACAGGGGAAATCAGCCCCAGCATTTT.

V gene TRBV7-8 combines with J gene TRBJ1-4; 11 bases align to TRBD1. With V trimmed by 5 bases and J by 8 bases, 4 bases remained unmatched. CDR3 length: 14 residues. Germline values: CDR1 SGHVS, CDR2 FQNEAQ. The CDR3 nucleotides are TGTGCCAGCAGCGACGGACAGGGGGCCGAAAAACTGTTTTTT. Translation: CASSDGQGAEKLFF.

This clonotype was detected only a few times. V gene TRBV11-2 combines with J gene TRBJ2-1; 11 bases line up with TRBD2. Looked up from germline, CDR1 is SGHAT and CDR2 is FQNNGV. CDR3 length: 15 amino acids. After removal of 5 bases from V and 4 bases from J, the junction contained 4 bases not matched to a gene. The CDR3 DNA follows: TGTGCCAGCAGCGAGGGACTAGCGGATTACAATGAGCAGTTCTTC. Translation gives CASSEGLADYNEQFF.

On this clonotype itself: Mismatch with germline at one junction end may stem from a read error. CDR3 sequence reads: CASSGTSGELSF. CDR3 DNA sequence: TGTGCCAGCAGCGGGACTAGCGGGGAGCTGTCTTTT. This rearrangement joins TRBV9 to TRBJ2-2, with 12 bases fitting TRBD2. Looked up from germline, CDR1 is SGDLS and CDR2 is YYNGEE. The CDR3 extends over 12 amino acids.

The rearrangement joins TRBV20-1 to TRBJ2-7; 8 nucleotides match TRBD1. V lost 6 bases and J lost 1; bases outside the gene matches: 11. The V gene's germline CDR1 is DFQATT and CDR2 SNEGSKA (reference sequence). This CDR3 contains 15 residues. The chain's CDR3 is CSARLSGQASYEQYF. CDR3 nucleotides: TGCAGTGCAAGACTATCGGGACAGGCTTCCTACGAGCAGTACTTC.

The rearrangement uses TRBV9 and TRBJ1-5; D is perhaps TRBD1 (5 bases). Germline-derived CDR1 and CDR2 are SGDLS and YYNGEE. This CDR3 region has 15 residues. With 3 bases removed from V and 3 bases from J, the gap between germline ends came to 13 bases. CDR3 coding DNA: TGTGCCAGCAGCGCCTTCGGGGGAGACAATCAGCCCCAGCATTTT. Residues: CASSAFGGDNQPQHF. Supplemented by reference TRBV9 and TRBJ1-5, the full variable domain reads DSGVTQTPKHLITATGQRVTLRCSPRSGDLSVYWYQQSLDQGLQFLIQYYNGEERAKGNILERFSAQQFPDLHSELNLSSLELGDSALYFCASSAFGGDNQPQHFGDGTRLSIL.

The CDR3 sequence: CAISESYADRGREQYF. CDR3 bases: TGTGCCATCAGTGAGTCCTACGCTGACAGGGGGCGCGAGCAGTACTTC. The chain is built from TRBV10-3 and TRBJ2-7; TRBD1 aligns across 10 bases. The germline gives CDR1 ENHRY, CDR2 SYGVKD. The junction had 8 bases not matched to a gene; V was cut back by 0 bases and J by 6 bases. The CDR3 loop spans 16 amino acids.

V and J are TRBV24-1 and TRBJ2-5; no firm D call. The germline V gene has CDR1 KGHDR and CDR2 SFDVKD. This CDR3 region has 15 residues. The ends were cut back, 3 bases at V and 5 bases at J, with 15 bases in the middle. The CDR3 DNA reads as TGTGCCACCAGTGATATAGGGAAGGTGACGGAGACCCAGTACTTC. This sequence encodes CATSDIGKVTETQYF.

With respect to this clonotype: This may be a read error: a much more frequent sequence differs by one nucleotide. The chain couples TRBV5-8 to TRBJ2-1; D may correspond to TRBD1 or TRBD2 (5 bases each). Germline CDR1 reads SGHTS; CDR2 reads YDEGEE. The V end lost 4 bases, the J end lost 9 bases, and 20 bases lay between the germline ends. The CDR3 sequence is 15 residues long. CDR3 sequence: CASSVVRGVVGEQFF. The CDR3 DNA sequence: TGTGCCAGCAGCGTGGTGAGGGGCGTTGTGGGTGAGCAGTTCTTC.

The CDR3 loop reads CATSRSRTGLVEETQYF. The DNA of the CDR3 is TGTGCCACAAGCCGATCAAGAACGGGACTAGTGGAAGAGACCCAGTACTTC. The genes are TRBV7-9 and TRBJ2-7; TRBD2 matches 8 bases. The J call is doubtful: the DNA matches TRBJ2-5 better. From germline, CDR1 is SEHNR and CDR2 FQNEAQ (reference sequence). The CDR3 runs to 17 residues.

This clonotype occurred many times. The chain recombines TRBV5-1 with TRBJ2-3; D is uncertain. Germline V gene data show CDR1 as SGHRS and CDR2 as YFSETQ. The CDR3 is made up of 14 amino acids. V was clipped by 0 bases and J by 6 bases, with 11 bases between them. The CDR3 sequence: CASSLGALQDTQYF. CDR3 nucleotides: TGCGCCAGCAGCTTGGGGGCATTGCAGGATACGCAGTATTTT.

Within the sample, this clonotype is medium-sized. The V call is TRBV12-3 or TRBV12-4, the J call TRBJ1-1; TRBD1 agrees at 7 bases. The V gene end was trimmed by 2 bases and the J gene end by 7 bases; junction bases not matched to a gene: 10. CDR3 size: 15 residues. CDR3 sequence: CASSLWNDRDSEAFF. The CDR3 region has the DNA TGTGCCAGCAGTTTATGGAATGACCGGGACAGTGAAGCTTTCTTT.

The chain employs TRBV6-5 and TRBJ2-7; TRBD1 aligns across 7 bases. The CDR3 covers 14 residues. Germline V gives CDR1 MNHEY, CDR2 SVGAGI. J gave up 1 base and V 2 bases, and 2 bases lay outside the gene matches. The CDR3 DNA sequence: TGTGCCAGCAGTTACGGACAGGCGTCCTACGAGCAGTACTTC. Its protein product is CASSYGQASYEQYF.

This clonotype was seen many times. The genes are TRBV24-1 and TRBJ2-1; 10 nucleotides agree with TRBD2. The CDR3 runs 15 residues. Germline V lookup: CDR1 KGHDR, CDR2 SFDVKD. V was pared by 7 bases and J by 3 bases, with 5 bases of the junction left unmatched. CDR3 sequence: CATSFTSGNYNEQFF. CDR3 DNA sequence: TGTGCCACCAGCTTTACTAGCGGGAACTACAATGAGCAGTTCTTC.

This clonotype appeared once. This chain uses TRBV29-1 with TRBJ2-6; TRBD1 aligns across 7 bases. The CDR3 runs 15 residues. The V gene's germline CDR1 is SQVTM and CDR2 ANQGSEA. J was trimmed by 4 bases and V by 0 bases; bases with no gene match: 3. The CDR3 coding sequence is TGCAGCGTTGAAGATGGGGGACAGGGGGCCAACGTCCTGACTTTC. Translation: CSVEDGGQGANVLTF.

The rearrangement uses TRBV24-1 and TRBJ2-7; no definite D call. The last part of the DNA fits TRBJ2-1 better; the J call may be wrong. Germline values: CDR1 KGHDR, CDR2 SFDVKD. This CDR3 comprises 11 residues. In nucleotides, the CDR3 is TGTGCCACCAGTGATTCCGCGGAGCAGTTCTTC. This translates into CATSDSAEQFF.

This chain joins TRBV9 and TRBJ2-7; the D gene could be TRBD1 or TRBD2 (5 bases each). Between the trimmed V and J ends, which lost 5 bases and 3 bases, there was a span of 15 bases. This CDR3 spans 14 amino acids. From germline, CDR1 is SGDLS and CDR2 YYNGEE. Written as DNA, the CDR3 is TGTGCCAGCAGTGCCCCCGGGACGGTCTACGAGCAGTACTTC. Its translation is CASSAPGTVYEQYF.

The sample holds many counts of this clonotype. V usage is TRBV19 and J usage is TRBJ1-5; tentative D call: TRBD1 (5 bases). Per the germline V gene, CDR1 is LNHDA and CDR2 is SQIVND (reference sequence). This CDR3 is built from 16 residues. V lost 1 base and J lost 2, with 12 bases in between. The CDR3 DNA reads as TGTGCCAGTAGTATAGGGCGGGGCTGGGGCAATCAGCCCCAGCATTTT. Its translation: CASSIGRGWGNQPQHF.

This clonotype has only a few counts. The chain combines TRBV3-1 with TRBJ1-5; D perhaps matches TRBD1 (5 bases). Trimming removed 4 bases from V and 3 bases from J, with 16 bases in between. Germline V gene sequence: CDR1 LGHDT, CDR2 YNNKEL (reference sequence). This CDR3 comprises 16 residues. The CDR3: CASSPTPIRDNQPQHF. The CDR3 DNA sequence: TGTGCCAGCAGCCCTACACCGATCAGGGACAATCAGCCCCAGCATTTT.

The CDR3 DNA is TGCAGCGTTGAAGAAGAAGGCGGGGAGCTGTTTTTT. This gives the protein CSVEEEGGELFF. The chain links TRBV29-1 to TRBJ2-2; D not resolved. The CDR3 has 12 residues. CDR1 and CDR2 (germline): SQVTM, ANQGSEA. V lost 0 bases and J lost 7, with 6 bases in between.

On this clonotype: With a much larger clone just one base away, this may be a read error. The chain is built from TRBV4-2 and TRBJ1-3; D remains ambiguous. The CDR3 length is 16 residues. CDR1 LGHNA and CDR2 YNFKEQ come from the germline V gene. The CDR3 loop reads CTSSQDFVGYGNTIYF. DNA for the CDR3: TGTACCAGCAGCCAAGATTTTGTAGGCTACGGAAACACCATATATTTT.

This clonotype was recorded once. J is TRBJ2-7 and V is TRBV7-9; TRBD1 agrees at 10 bases. This CDR3 is built from 16 residues. With 5 bases clipped from V and 5 bases from J, the junction kept 12 bases outside the gene matches. The V gene's germline CDR1 is SEHNR and CDR2 FQNEAQ (reference sequence). CDR3 nucleotide sequence: TGTGCCAGCAGCCCCTCCCCGGGACAGGGGAAGAACGAGCAGTACTTC. The encoded protein is CASSPSPGQGKNEQYF.

This clonotype has ten or more counts. This sequence joins TRBV20-1 and TRBJ2-3; 7 nucleotides match TRBD2. CDR1 is DFQATT, CDR2 SNEGSKA, per germline (reference sequence). The CDR3 is 14 residues long. The V and J ends lost 3 bases and 4 bases, in that order; junction bases with no gene match: 7. The CDR3 region is CSASDFGLADTQYF. CDR3 coding DNA: TGCAGTGCTAGTGATTTCGGACTAGCAGATACGCAGTATTTT.

The genes are TRBV2 and TRBJ2-5; D is unresolved. CDR1 is SNHLY and CDR2 is FYNNEI in the germline V gene. The CDR3 has 18 amino acids. The V gene lost 5 bases and the J gene lost 3 bases, with 25 bases spanning the gap. The CDR3 spells CASSKSVLPRKWEETQYF. CDR3 DNA: TGTGCCAGCAGTAAGAGCGTCCTACCCAGAAAGTGGGAAGAGACCCAGTACTTC. Filled out from reference TRBV2 and TRBJ2-5, the complete variable domain reads EPEVTQTPSHQVTQMGQEVILRCVPISNHLYFYWYRQILGQKVEFLVSFYNNEISEKSEIFDDQFSVERPDGSNFTLKIRSTKLEDSAMYFCASSKSVLPRKWEETQYFGPGTRLLVL.

Regarding this clonotype: A single base separates this from a much larger clone, so it may be a read error. The chain carries TRBV25-1 and TRBJ2-7; D is ambiguous. Near its end, the DNA agrees better with TRBJ2-5, so the J call may be wrong. Germline V gene sequence: CDR1 MGHDK, CDR2 SYGVNS. The CDR3 extends over 13 amino acids. CDR3 in DNA: TGTGCCGGCAGTGGCACGACCCGGGAGACCCAGTACTTC. Translation: CAGSGTTRETQYF.